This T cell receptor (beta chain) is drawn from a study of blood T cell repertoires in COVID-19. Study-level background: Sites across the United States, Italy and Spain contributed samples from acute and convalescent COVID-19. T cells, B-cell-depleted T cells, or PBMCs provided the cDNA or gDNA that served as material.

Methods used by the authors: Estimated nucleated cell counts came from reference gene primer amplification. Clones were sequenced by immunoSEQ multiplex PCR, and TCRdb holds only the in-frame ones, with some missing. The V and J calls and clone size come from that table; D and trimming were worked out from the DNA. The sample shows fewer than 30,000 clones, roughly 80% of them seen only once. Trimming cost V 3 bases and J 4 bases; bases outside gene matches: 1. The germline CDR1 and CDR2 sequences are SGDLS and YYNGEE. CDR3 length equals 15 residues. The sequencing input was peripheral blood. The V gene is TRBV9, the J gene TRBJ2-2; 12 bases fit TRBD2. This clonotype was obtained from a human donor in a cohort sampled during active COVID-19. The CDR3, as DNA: TGTGCCAGCAGCGAGGGACTAGCGGGCACCGGGGAGCTGTTTTTT. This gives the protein CASSEGLAGTGELFF.